This TCR beta chain was recorded in a study of T cells in Graves' hyperthyroidism and ophthalmopathy. There were TCR beta CDR3 regions amplified from RNA transcripts. First-round RT-PCR with HTBI primers amplified the TCR CDR3 region. TCRdb ran MiXCR on the multiplex PCR reads and lists one entry per CDR3 protein. The sample has about 200,000 distinct CDR3 sequences, 17% seen once; the top ten hold around 52%. CDR3 size: 13 residues. The V gene lost 0 bases and the J gene lost 1 base, with 4 bases spanning the gap. Germline CDR1 is SGHRS and CDR2 is YFSETQ. Points from the study as a whole: A 13 V-J model separated ophthalmopathy from stable hyperthyroidism.

Stability of Graves' hyperthyroidism was defined as absent ophthalmopathy progression within 18 months. This clonotype occurred a few times. Its antigen is as yet unknown. This chain uses TRBV5-1 with TRBJ1-1; D is unresolved. The sequence was collected from a woman in her forties or fifties with Graves' hyperthyroidism. What was sequenced was blood. The DNA of the CDR3 is TGCGCCAGCAGCTTGGCGGAGAACACTGAAGCTTTCTTT. This gives the protein CASSLAENTEAFF.